This T cell receptor beta chain is drawn from a study of blood T cell repertoires in COVID-19 (TCRdb year 2020). Regarding the research as a whole: Samples covering the acute and convalescent phases of COVID-19 were provided by collaborators in the United States, Italy and Spain. Subjects who had been exposed to COVID-19, were actively infected with it, or had recovered from it provided the deeply sampled blood TCRbeta repertoires that made up the dataset. A freely available public database, intended as a resource for researchers studying the immune response to SARS-CoV-2, is where the repertoires were released. Sample metadata almost always included a de-identified subject ID, COVID-19 status, age in years and sex. Where available, HLA class I and class II types were taken from metadata supplied by the sample provider and were not determined by assay-based typing. The samples were drawn from the first 160 participants of the ongoing ImmuneRACE study and from 950 to 1,500 subjects provided by 6 global collaborators. The material from the prospective study consisted of cDNA or gDNA derived from T cells, B-cell-depleted T cells, or PBMCs.

The research as a whole found: How much clinical and demographic metadata was included differed by source and by participant, and the metadata was provided uncurated.

CDR1 and CDR2, looked up from the germline V gene, are SGHTA and FQGNSA. The CDR3 numbers 15 residues from cysteine through phenylalanine. The DNA shown is the 45-base CDR3, in frame from base 1. After removal of 6 bases from V and 2 bases from J, the junction retains 8 bases not matched to a gene. TCRbeta CDR3 regions were amplified from genomic DNA by means of the immunoSEQ Assay, a bias-controlled multiplex PCR. The authors' pipeline ran thus. The number of nucleated cells in each sample was estimated from the amplification of reference gene primers within the assay. To quantify the absolute abundance of each unique TCRbeta CDR3 rearrangement, sequence reads were collapsed and filtered. For each sample, productive Simpson clonality was calculated as the square root of Simpson's diversity index across productive rearrangements. In TCRdb, the immuneACCESS table is reduced to in-frame sequences with V and J assigned. These tables do not hold every clone; where another copy was compared, an unresolved V gene accounts for under half, and the others remain unexplained. From that table come the V and J calls and clone size; the DNA was used to work out D and trimming. For this sample the table gives about 160,000 clones, of which approximately 92% were detected only once. 13% of the sample rests with the top ten.

The sample holds one count of this clone. The clone's antigen remains unknown. No much larger clone exists at a distance of one base, and base qualities are not known. At one collaborating source in Seattle, patients were enrolled during active infection and were followed longitudinally through the course of disease. Each collaborating institution followed its own protocols to collect whole blood in K2EDTA tubes. For TCRbeta analysis, collaborators shipped samples as frozen whole blood, isolated PBMCs, or DNA extracted from either of those sample types. The source of this sequence is a man aged 18-30 years with COVID-19, enrolled during active disease. The sample comprised peripheral blood. This sequence uses TRBV7-2 and TRBJ2-3, with 7 bases aligning to TRBD2. The CDR3 corresponds to CASRRLAAITDTQYF. The nucleotide sequence is given as TGTGCCAGCAGGCGGCTAGCGGCTATCACAGATACGCAGTATTTT.